The 24 T cell receptor beta chains presented below share a single source sample, sequenced in a study of cytomegalovirus exposure and HLA in healthy donors. Use of 60 Vbeta and 13 Jbeta primers characterized the PCR. Profiled with immunoSEQ multiplex PCR; TCRdb holds only in-frame clones, not every one. The repertoire holds around 150,000 clones, 64% seen once, with 3% in the top ten. The sequenced sample consisted of PBMCs. The receptor set was obtained from a woman between 25 and 40 years old in good health and CMV-seropositive.

The J gene is TRBJ1-5, the V gene TRBV6-1, with D tentatively TRBD1 (5 bases). The CDR3 is 17 residues long. The germline V and J ends were trimmed by 4 bases and 0 bases, with 16 bases remaining between them. Germline V CDR1 and CDR2: MNHNS, SASEGT. The CDR3 spells CASSVTGSGYSNQPQHF. In nucleotides, the CDR3 is TGTGCCAGCAGTGTTACAGGATCCGGTTATAGCAATCAGCCCCAGCATTTT.

The rearrangement uses TRBV18 and TRBJ2-7, with unresolved D. CDR1 is KGHSH, CDR2 LQKENI, per germline. The V end was cut by 0 bases, the J end by 3 bases, with 15 bases between. The CDR3 sequence is 16 residues long. In nucleotides, the CDR3 is TGTGCCAGCTCACCACCCCGATATGAGTCCGTCTACGAGCAGTACTTC. Encoded protein: CASSPPRYESVYEQYF.

This clone showed up just a few times. For the CDR3, the DNA is TGTGCCAGCAGCCCCTGGACGGACTCCCCAAACTATGGCTACACCTTC. Translation gives CASSPWTDSPNYGYTF. The chain couples TRBV7-9 to TRBJ1-2; D gene unclear. Trimming removed 5 bases at V and 2 bases at J, with 18 bases between. CDR1 is SEHNR and CDR2 is FQNEAQ in the germline V gene (reference sequence). The CDR3 runs to 16 residues.

The V call is TRBV10-3, the J call TRBJ2-5; TRBD1 aligns across 7 bases. After removal of 8 bases from V and 2 bases from J, the junction contained 8 bases not matched to a gene. This CDR3 is 14 amino acids long. Germline V lookup: CDR1 ENHRY, CDR2 SYGVKD. CDR3 bases: TGTGCCATCTCCCCCGGGACAGAACAAGAGACCCAGTACTTC. It encodes CAISPGTEQETQYF.

This chain connects TRBV7-9 to TRBJ2-5, with D maybe TRBD1 (6 bases). Germline V gene data show CDR1 as SEHNR and CDR2 as FQNEAQ (reference sequence). This CDR3 is 14 amino acids long. V dropped 3 bases and J dropped 4 bases, with 12 bases sitting between them. The CDR3 sequence: CASSFFGGGETQYF. The CDR3 DNA reads TGTGCCAGCAGCTTCTTTGGGGGCGGAGAGACCCAGTACTTC.

CDR3 protein: CASSWGLAGGNTGELFF. In DNA, the CDR3 is TGTGCCAGCAGCTGGGGACTAGCGGGAGGGAACACCGGGGAGCTGTTTTTT. J is TRBJ2-2 and V is TRBV5-6, with 15 bases that match TRBD2. Trimming cost V 3 bases and J 1 base; bases outside gene matches: 1. This CDR3 is built from 17 residues. Germline CDR1 SGHDT, CDR2 YYEEEE. The full variable domain, rest sourced from reference TRBV5-6 and TRBJ2-2, is DAGVTQSPTHLIKTRGQQVTLRCSPKSGHDTVSWYQQALGQGPQFIFQYYEEEERQRGNFPDRFSGHQFPNYSSELNVNALLLGDSALYLCASSWGLAGGNTGELFFGEGSRLTVL.

The chain links TRBV4-1 to TRBJ1-2; 9 nucleotides agree with TRBD1. The germline gives CDR1 MGHRA, CDR2 YSYEKL. The CDR3 spans 20 residues. V lost 0 bases and J lost 8; bases outside the gene matches: 22. The CDR3: CASSQDRLTPGQGTYVGYTF. The CDR3 DNA reads TGCGCCAGCAGCCAAGATCGGTTAACTCCGGGACAGGGAACCTATGTGGGCTACACCTTC.

The rearrangement joins TRBV19 to TRBJ1-1; possible D gene TRBD1, 6 bases. The length of the CDR3 is 14 residues. The V end lost 5 bases, the J end lost 0 bases, and 10 bases lay between the germline ends. Germline V lookup: CDR1 LNHDA, CDR2 SQIVND (reference sequence). The CDR3, as DNA: TGTGCCAGTAGTCCAGGGGACCTGAACACTGAAGCTTTCTTT. Translated: CASSPGDLNTEAFF.

Only a few counts were recorded for this clone. The chain is built from TRBV6-1 and TRBJ1-1; 8 nucleotides match TRBD1. The CDR3 runs 14 residues. Germline V gene data show CDR1 as MNHNS and CDR2 as SASEGT. V gave up 6 bases and J gave up 1 base; unmatched junction bases: 4. CDR3 DNA sequence: TGTGCCAGCAGCGCGACAGGGGCGAACACTGAAGCTTTCTTT. It encodes CASSATGANTEAFF.

The rearrangement joins TRBV7-8 to TRBJ1-1; D ambiguous. Germline V gene sequence: CDR1 SGHVS, CDR2 FQNEAQ. The CDR3 length is 15 residues. Trimming stripped 5 bases from V and 4 bases from J, with 17 bases between. CDR3 residues: CASSEVASASTEAFF. CDR3 bases: TGTGCCAGCAGCGAAGTAGCCTCGGCTTCCACTGAAGCTTTCTTT.

In DNA, the CDR3 is TGTGCCAGCAAAAAAGGGGACTTGGGTGAGCAGTACTTC. It yields the protein CASKKGDLGEQYF. V is TRBV6-5 and J is TRBJ2-5, with D perhaps matching TRBD2 (6 bases). CDR1 and CDR2 from the germline V gene are MNHEY and SVGAGI. CDR3 length: 13 amino acids. The V end lost 7 bases, the J end lost 11 bases, and 20 bases lay between the germline ends.

This clone was observed a few times. V usage is TRBV27 and J usage is TRBJ2-5, with D uncertain. Gene TRBJ2-7 matches the end of the DNA better, so the J call may be wrong. Germline V gives CDR1 MNHEY, CDR2 SMNVEV (reference sequence). This CDR3 region has 14 residues. The CDR3 nucleotides read TGTGCCAGCAGTCCCCGCAGGCTATCCTACGAGCAGTACTTC. Protein: CASSPRRLSYEQYF.

The chain couples TRBV28 to TRBJ1-5, with TRBD1 matching over 7 bases. The V gene end was trimmed by 3 bases and the J gene end by 5 bases; junction bases not matched to a gene: 1. The germline V gene has CDR1 MDHEN and CDR2 SYDVKM. The CDR3 sequence is 13 residues long. The CDR3 DNA reads as TGTGCCAGCAGTTTCACAGGGGATCAGCCCCAGCATTTT. Translation gives CASSFTGDQPQHF.

The genes are TRBV30 and TRBJ2-5; 7 bases agree with TRBD2. The J call may be in error: the DNA end matches TRBJ2-7 better. There are 13 residues in the CDR3. The V gene's germline CDR1 is GTSNPN and CDR2 SVGIG (reference sequence). The CDR3 DNA reads TGTGCCTGCCGCGCTAGCGGTTCCTACGAGCAGTACTTC. Its protein product is CACRASGSYEQYF.

Here the CDR3 reads CASSPPTSGSNNEQFF. In DNA form, the CDR3 reads TGTGCCAGCTCACCTCCTACTAGCGGGAGTAATAATGAGCAGTTCTTC. The chain has TRBV18 and TRBJ2-1; 11 bases align to TRBD2. V trimming: 3 bases; J trimming: 7 bases; junction bases outside the gene matches: 8. The CDR3 extends over 16 amino acids. Germline V gene data show CDR1 as KGHSH and CDR2 as LQKENI.

This chain uses TRBV2 with TRBJ1-6; D gene uncertain. Germline lookup yields CDR1 SNHLY and CDR2 FYNNEI. Trimming removed 4 bases from V and 3 bases from J, with 7 bases in between. The CDR3 covers 14 residues. CDR3: CASSGAVYNSPLHF. CDR3 DNA: TGTGCCAGCAGTGGGGCAGTCTATAATTCACCCCTCCACTTT.

This chain links TRBV18 with TRBJ2-5; D is perhaps TRBD2 (5 bases). The CDR3 has 14 residues. The V gene's germline CDR1 is KGHSH and CDR2 LQKENI. V lost 6 bases, J lost 5 bases, and 16 bases lay in between. The CDR3 DNA is TGTGCCAGCTCCCCCTTGGGAGCGCGGGAGACCCAGTACTTC. Its translation is CASSPLGARETQYF.

The chain carries TRBV27 and TRBJ1-1; the match to TRBD1 covers 9 bases. Germline V gene lookup returns CDR1 MNHEY and CDR2 SMNVEV (reference sequence). This CDR3 has 15 amino acids. With V trimmed by 6 bases and J by 5 bases, 10 bases remained unmatched. The CDR3 sequence: CASSYRTGAKTEAFF. The CDR3, as DNA: TGTGCCAGCAGCTATAGGACAGGGGCTAAGACTGAAGCTTTCTTT.

The genes are TRBV7-2 and TRBJ2-7; D perhaps matches TRBD2 (7 bases). This CDR3 spans 15 amino acids. Per germline, CDR1 SGHTA and CDR2 FQGNSA. Trimming left V 1 base short and J 1 base short, with 11 bases between. The CDR3 coding sequence is TGTGCCAGCAGCTTAGAGGGGGGGCTATCCTACGAGCAGTACTTC. Its translation: CASSLEGGLSYEQYF.

The chain links TRBV4-1 to TRBJ2-4; possible D gene TRBD1, 5 bases. The CDR3 loop spans 15 amino acids. CDR1 MGHRA and CDR2 YSYEKL come from the germline V gene. Trimming stripped 0 bases from V and 8 bases from J, with 14 bases between. CDR3 protein: CASSQDRALRYIQYF. The CDR3 DNA follows: TGCGCCAGCAGCCAAGACAGGGCCCTAAGATACATTCAGTACTTC.

Relative to its sample, this clone is medium-sized. This chain connects TRBV7-6 to TRBJ2-4; tentatively, D is TRBD1 (6 bases). CDR1 SGHVS and CDR2 FNYEAQ come from the germline V gene. The V end lost 4 bases, the J end lost 3 bases, and 16 bases lay between the germline ends. The CDR3 is made up of 16 amino acids. DNA of the CDR3: TGTGCCAGCAGCTCCTCAGCCCAGGACAGCAAAAACATTCAGTACTTC. Translation gives CASSSSAQDSKNIQYF.

The rearrangement joins TRBV5-1 to TRBJ2-3; D is undetermined. Germline V CDR1 and CDR2: SGHRS, YFSETQ. The CDR3 spans 14 residues. Trimming cost V 3 bases and J 6 bases, with 14 bases left between them. The CDR3, as DNA: TGCGCCAGCAGCTCTGCGGTCGTCGGGGATACGCAGTATTTT. It specifies CASSSAVVGDTQYF.

V and J are TRBV18 and TRBJ2-5; D unresolved. V lost 1 base to trimming and J lost 4 bases, with 10 bases between them. Looked up from germline, CDR1 is KGHSH and CDR2 is LQKENI. The CDR3 sequence is 14 residues long. The CDR3 DNA reads TGTGCCAGCTCACCACGAGCGACGGGAGAGACCCAGTACTTC. Translation: CASSPRATGETQYF.

A single count supports this clone. This rearrangement joins TRBV19 to TRBJ2-3; 8 positions match TRBD1. This CDR3 spans 14 amino acids. V was clipped by 4 bases and J by 5 bases; unmatched bases: 5. In germline, CDR1 is LNHDA, CDR2 SQIVND (reference sequence). The CDR3 DNA sequence: TGTGCCAGTAGTAGACAGGGGCCGGGAGATACGCAGTATTTT. Its translation: CASSRQGPGDTQYF.